Sequencing of this T cell receptor beta chain was carried out in a study of CD8 T cells in Susac syndrome. V lost 7 bases and J lost 2, with 11 bases in between. Germline lookup yields CDR1 SNHLY and CDR2 FYNNEI. The CDR3 totals 13 residues. Random hexamers served to reverse transcribe roughly 0.45 to 1 ug RNA. TCR beta CDR3 was amplified by immunoSEQ multiplex PCR. This amplification extended across 54 Vbeta and 13 Jbeta segments. A single record per CDR3 protein comes from TCRdb applying MiXCR to the immunoSEQ multiplex PCR reads. The sample includes approximately 130,000 distinct CDR3 sequences, 94% of them seen just once.

This chain uses TRBV2 with TRBJ1-2, with D unresolved. The source is a human donor in good health. The specimen sequenced was CD4+ T cells from PBMCs. CDR3 loop: CASTLQRNYGYTF. In DNA, the CDR3 is TGTGCCAGCACTCTACAGAGAAACTATGGCTACACCTTC.